This T cell receptor (beta chain) was sequenced for a study of blood T cells in healthy people across ages. Across the study: For every two T cells, template switching captured about one barcoded beta molecule. Study-level findings and limits: Compared with aged donors, long-lived donors showed fewer expanded clones, suggesting selection.

PBMCs were isolated at a quantity of at least 6.5 million per sample. With a J-beta primer mix and a sample-barcoded 5' primer, a second PCR ran about 6 to 11 cycles. TCRdb processed the 5' RACE reads anew with MiXCR; each CDR3 protein has one entry. The sample holds approximately 800,000 distinct CDR3 sequences; 36% are singletons and the top ten take 10% to 15%. A remark on this clonotype: Antigen: not known.

The V gene's germline CDR1 is MNHEY and CDR2 SMNVEV (reference sequence). Deletions cut 5 bases from V and 1 base from J, with 11 bases between. The CDR3 is made up of 14 amino acids. The rearrangement joins TRBV27 to TRBJ1-1; D call uncertain. The specimen sequenced was blood. The source of this sequence is a man aged 18 to 29 in good health. The CDR3 nucleotides are TGTGCCAGCAGTCCGTACACGACGAACACTGAAGCTTTCTTT. Translated: CASSPYTTNTEAFF.